This T cell receptor (beta chain) was captured by sequencing in a study of blood T cell repertoires in COVID-19. Study background: Spain, Italy and the United States supplied samples that represented acute and convalescent COVID-19. T cells, B-cell-depleted T cells, or PBMCs supplied cDNA or gDNA.

The CDR3 is 15 residues long. Germline V gene lookup returns CDR1 SGHNT and CDR2 YYREEE (reference sequence). Trimming at V came to 4 bases and at J to 5 bases, leaving 9 bases not matched to a gene. Original processing notes: Amplification of reference gene primers provided the estimated nucleated cell counts. TCRdb keeps only in-frame clones here, not all; method: immunoSEQ multiplex PCR. Clone size and V and J calls were adopted from that table, with D and trimming inferred from the DNA. The sample has some 60,000 clones, about nine tenths seen once. The origin of this receptor is a middle-aged man with acute or convalescent COVID-19. The sequenced material came from peripheral blood. The chain links TRBV5-4 to TRBJ2-7, with 10 bases fitting TRBD1. Written as DNA, the CDR3 is TGTGCCAGCAGCCTGATGGACAGGGGGAGCCACGAGCAGTACTTC. Translating it yields CASSLMDRGSHEQYF. Full variable domain (rest looked up from reference TRBV5-4 and TRBJ2-7): ETGVTQSPTHLIKTRGQQVTLRCSSQSGHNTVSWYQQALGQGPQFIFQYYREEENGRGNFPPRFSGLQFPNYSSELNVNALELDDSALYLCASSLMDRGSHEQYFGPGTRLTVT.